This record concerns one T cell receptor beta chain sequence. These data are taken from a study of blood T cell repertoires in COVID-19. Study-level background: Acute and convalescent COVID-19 samples came from the United States, Italy and Spain.

Profiling relied on immunoSEQ multiplex PCR, and the TCRdb table lists in-frame clones only, not all of them. The sample yields 100,000 to 150,000 clones, approximately 87% seen once. V lost 4 bases and J lost 3; bases outside the gene matches: 3. Germline V lookup: CDR1 SGHKS, CDR2 YYEKEE (reference sequence). The CDR3 is made up of 13 amino acids. This TCR was recovered from a man aged 45-65 years with acute or convalescent COVID-19. The rearrangement uses TRBV5-5 and TRBJ2-5; 7 nucleotides agree with TRBD2. Sequencing was done on a sample of peripheral blood. This CDR3 reads CASSLGGEETQYF. The DNA for the CDR3 is TGTGCCAGCAGCCTTGGGGGGGAAGAGACCCAGTACTTC.